Included here is one T cell receptor (beta chain) sequence, with context. The data stem from a study of tissue T cells after allogeneic stem cell transplantation. The CDR3 covers 14 residues. Germline V gene data show CDR1 as SEHNR and CDR2 as FQNEAQ (reference sequence). Between the trimmed V and J ends, which lost 2 bases and 1 base, there was a span of 8 bases. Using immunoSEQ multiplex PCR, the repertoire was profiled, and TCRdb retains in-frame clones only, with some absent. The table includes 25,000 to 35,000 clones, roughly 87% detected once. This sequence joins TRBV7-9 and TRBJ1-1; D is uncertain. This receptor was obtained from a woman aged 18 to 55 who later had graft-versus-host disease after an allogeneic stem cell transplant. The sample consisted of blood, taken before transplantation. This CDR3 is CASSLRYTNTEAFF. CDR3 in DNA: TGTGCCAGCAGCTTACGTTACACGAACACTGAAGCTTTCTTT.